This T cell receptor beta chain was recovered during a study of beta chain features in type 1 diabetes. Germline lookup yields CDR1 KGHSH and CDR2 LQKENI. The CDR3 extends over 13 amino acids. V shed 2 bases and J shed 8 bases, with 10 bases lying between them. Sequenced material consisted of expressed TCRB transcripts (all of the isolated RNA was reverse transcribed). Data came from immunoSEQ multiplex PCR; TCRdb stores just in-frame clones and leaves some out. Of fewer than 65,000 clones listed, about 60% were seen once; the top ten hold about 2.2%. The source of this sequence is a woman under 30 in good health. The specimen was Tregs from blood. V and J are TRBV18 and TRBJ2-1; unclear D gene. CDR3 protein: CASSPGSLDEQFF. CDR3 nucleotide sequence: TGTGCCAGCTCACCAGGCTCCCTGGATGAGCAGTTCTTC. Looking up the rest from reference TRBV18 and TRBJ2-1 gives the full variable domain: NAGVMQNPRHLVRRRGQEARLRCSPMKGHSHVYWYRQLPEEGLKFMVYLQKENIIDESGMPKERFSAEFPKEGPSILRIQQVVRGDSAAYFCASSPGSLDEQFFGPGTRLTVL.